This paragraph reports one T cell receptor beta chain. Germline V gene lookup returns CDR1 SNHLY and CDR2 FYNNEI. Trimming shortened V by 10 bases and J by 3 bases, and 21 bases separated the two germline ends. This CDR3 contains 15 residues. The sample is drawn from a study of blood T cell repertoires in COVID-19. Turning to the study itself: Nucleic acid was either cDNA or gDNA, and it came from T cells, B-cell-depleted T cells, or PBMCs.

Assay used: immunoSEQ multiplex PCR; TCRdb lists only in-frame clones, some missing. The sample lists approximately 300,000 clones, roughly 87% occurring once. Input material: peripheral blood. The chain combines TRBV2 with TRBJ2-5; tentatively, D is TRBD2 (7 bases). This sequence was found in a man in his fifties with active or convalescent COVID-19. The CDR3 loop is CATKRGGWDKETQYF. The CDR3 region has the DNA TGTGCCACCAAGCGGGGAGGATGGGACAAAGAGACCCAGTACTTC.